Only a few counts were recorded for the clone carrying this TCR beta chain. This entry belongs to a study of glioma-infiltrating T cells. V lost 6 bases to trimming and J lost 3 bases; unmatched junction nucleotides: 7. Germline CDR1 is MNHNS and CDR2 is SASEGT. The CDR3 extends over 14 amino acids. The iRepertoire nested amplicon-rescue multiplex PCR amplified TCR alpha and beta CDR3s from RNA. TCRdb reprocessed the multiplex PCR reads via MiXCR and lists one record per CDR3 protein. The sample holds about 130,000 distinct CDR3 sequences, under 30% seen once. V gene TRBV6-1 combines with J gene TRBJ2-7; 8 nucleotides line up with TRBD1. The sequence came from a human donor with low-grade glioma or glioblastoma, undergoing nonglioma brain surgery, or in good health (not recorded which). Material for sequencing was glioma tissue, nonneoplastic brain tissue, or PBMCs (not recorded which). CDR3 sequence: CASSPQGENYEQYV. Here the CDR3 DNA reads TGTGCCAGCAGCCCACAGGGGGAGAACTACGAGCAGTACGTC.